This T cell receptor beta chain came from a study of PD-1 blockade in classical Hodgkin lymphoma. As for the study in general: With a 2-week interval, patients received intravenous nivolumab at 3 mg/kg. Overall study results and limits: The baseline diversity of complete responders showed similarity to that of newly diagnosed patients. Compared with healthy donors, newly diagnosed patients reportedly showed lower baseline TCR diversity.

Sequencing was performed with immunoSEQ multiplex PCR; in TCRdb, only in-frame clones are kept and a portion is missing. Found here are 13,000 to 15,000 clones, around nine tenths of them singletons; the top ten hold approximately 18%. As regards this clone: Its antigen remains unknown.

Germline CDR1 is MNHEY and CDR2 is SMNVEV (reference sequence). V lost 5 bases and J lost 2; bases outside the gene matches: 9. The CDR3 has 15 residues. The sample's time point: cycle 4 day 1 (C4D1), after 5 to 7 weeks of nivolumab. All patients relapsed after autologous stem cell transplantation, and brentuximab vedotin exposure varied. After PBMCs were thawed, their CD8+ T cells were isolated by magnetic negative selection. Relapsed/refractory classical Hodgkin lymphoma patients had complete, partial or progressive responses. The source is a human donor with classical Hodgkin lymphoma. This sample comprised CD8+ T cells from blood, obtained before the fourth cycle of nivolumab. The chain has TRBV27 and TRBJ2-7; TRBD1 matches 7 bases. The CDR3, as DNA: TGTGCCAGCAGTCCCTGGGACAGACCAACCTACGAGCAGTACTTC. It codes for CASSPWDRPTYEQYF.